The T cell receptor (beta chain) described here comes from a study of control samples from healthy donors and cancer patients. V was cut by 2 bases and J by 5 bases, with 17 bases left in between. Germline CDR1 reads MGHRA; CDR2 reads YSYEKL. The CDR3 covers 16 residues. Here immunoSEQ multiplex PCR was the method, and the copy in TCRdb shows in-frame clones only, minus some. The sample contains some 76,000 clones, roughly nine tenths of which appear only once. V usage is TRBV4-1 and J usage is TRBJ2-3; D unclear. This TCR came from a woman aged 45-65 years with colorectal cancer. The specimen was PBMCs. For the CDR3, the DNA is TGCGCCAGCAGCCAATCGGCAAACTTAAAAGTAGATACGCAGTATTTT. Its protein product is CASSQSANLKVDTQYF.